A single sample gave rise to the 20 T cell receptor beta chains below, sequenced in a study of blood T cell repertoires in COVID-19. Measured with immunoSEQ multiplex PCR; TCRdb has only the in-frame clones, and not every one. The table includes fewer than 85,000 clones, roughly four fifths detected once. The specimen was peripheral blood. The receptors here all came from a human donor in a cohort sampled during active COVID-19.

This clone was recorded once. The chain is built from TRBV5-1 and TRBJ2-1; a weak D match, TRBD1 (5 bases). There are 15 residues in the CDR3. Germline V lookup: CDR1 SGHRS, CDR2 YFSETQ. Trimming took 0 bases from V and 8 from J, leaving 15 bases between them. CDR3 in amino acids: CASSLVAGLRDEQFF. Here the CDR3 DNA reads TGCGCCAGCAGCTTGGTTGCAGGGTTAAGGGATGAGCAGTTCTTC.

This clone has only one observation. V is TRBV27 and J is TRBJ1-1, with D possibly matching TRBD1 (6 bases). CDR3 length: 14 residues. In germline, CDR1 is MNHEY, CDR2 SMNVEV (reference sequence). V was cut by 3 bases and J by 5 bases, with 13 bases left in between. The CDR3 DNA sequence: TGTGCCAGCAGTTTGTCAGGGGAATTGACTGAAGCTTTCTTT. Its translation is CASSLSGELTEAFF.

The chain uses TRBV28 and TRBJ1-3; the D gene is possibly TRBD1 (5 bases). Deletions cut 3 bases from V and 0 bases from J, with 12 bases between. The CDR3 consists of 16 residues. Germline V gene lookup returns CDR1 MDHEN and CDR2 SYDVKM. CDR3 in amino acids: CASSFQGPGSGNTIYF. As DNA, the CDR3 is TGTGCCAGCAGTTTTCAGGGCCCCGGCTCTGGAAACACCATATATTTT.

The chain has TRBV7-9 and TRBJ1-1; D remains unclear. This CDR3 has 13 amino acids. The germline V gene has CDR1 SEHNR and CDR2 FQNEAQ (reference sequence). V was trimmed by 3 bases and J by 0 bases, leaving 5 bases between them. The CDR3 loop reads CASSFSVNTEAFF. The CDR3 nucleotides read TGTGCCAGCAGCTTTTCAGTGAACACTGAAGCTTTCTTT.

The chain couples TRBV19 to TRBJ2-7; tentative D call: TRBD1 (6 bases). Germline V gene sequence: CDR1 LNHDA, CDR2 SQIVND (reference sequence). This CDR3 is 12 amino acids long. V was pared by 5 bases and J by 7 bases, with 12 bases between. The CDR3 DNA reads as TGTGCCAGTAGTCCAGGGGCGTGGGAGCAGTACTTC. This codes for CASSPGAWEQYF. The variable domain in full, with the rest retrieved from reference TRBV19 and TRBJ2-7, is DGGITQSPKYLFRKEGQNVTLSCEQNLNHDAMYWYRQDPGQGLRLIYYSQIVNDFQKGDIAEGYSVSREKKESFPLTVTSAQKNPTAFYLCASSPGAWEQYFGPGTRLTVT.

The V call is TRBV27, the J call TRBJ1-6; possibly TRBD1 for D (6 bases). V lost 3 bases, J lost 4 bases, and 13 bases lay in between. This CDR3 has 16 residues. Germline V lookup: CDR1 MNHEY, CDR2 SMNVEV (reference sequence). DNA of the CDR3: TGTGCCAGCAGTTTTGGGGGCCAGATGTATAATTCACCCCTCCACTTT. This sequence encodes CASSFGGQMYNSPLHF.

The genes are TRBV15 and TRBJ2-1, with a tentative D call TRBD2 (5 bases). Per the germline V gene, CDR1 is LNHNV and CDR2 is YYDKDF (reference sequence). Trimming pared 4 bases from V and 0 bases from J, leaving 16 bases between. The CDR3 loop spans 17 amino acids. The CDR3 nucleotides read TGTGCCACCAGCAAAGGAAGGTCGGGGAGCTCCTACAATGAGCAGTTCTTC. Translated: CATSKGRSGSSYNEQFF. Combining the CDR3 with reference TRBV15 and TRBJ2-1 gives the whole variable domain DAMVIQNPRYQVTQFGKPVTLSCSQTLNHNVMYWYQQKSSQAPKLLFHYYDKDFNNEADTPDNFQSRRPNTSFCFLDIRSPGLGDTAMYLCATSKGRSGSSYNEQFFGPGTRLTVL.

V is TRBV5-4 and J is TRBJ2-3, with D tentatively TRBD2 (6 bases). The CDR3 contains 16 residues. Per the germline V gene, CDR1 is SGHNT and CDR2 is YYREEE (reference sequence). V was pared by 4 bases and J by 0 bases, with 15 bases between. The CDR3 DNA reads TGTGCCAGCAGCCCGTTTGCGGGGAGGAGCACAGATACGCAGTATTTT. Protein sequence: CASSPFAGRSTDTQYF.

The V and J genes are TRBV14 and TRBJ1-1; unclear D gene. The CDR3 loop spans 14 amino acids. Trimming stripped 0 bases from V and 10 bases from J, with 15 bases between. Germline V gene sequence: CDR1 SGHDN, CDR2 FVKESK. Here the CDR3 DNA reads TGTGCCAGCAGCCAAGATAGACTTCGTGACGGAGCTTTCTTT. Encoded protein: CASSQDRLRDGAFF. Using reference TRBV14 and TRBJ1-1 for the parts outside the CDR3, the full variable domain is EAGVTQFPSHSVIEKGQTVTLRCDPISGHDNLYWYRRVMGKEIKFLLHFVKESKQDESGMPNNRFLAERTGGTYSTLKVQPAELEDSGVYFCASSQDRLRDGAFFGQGTRLTVV.

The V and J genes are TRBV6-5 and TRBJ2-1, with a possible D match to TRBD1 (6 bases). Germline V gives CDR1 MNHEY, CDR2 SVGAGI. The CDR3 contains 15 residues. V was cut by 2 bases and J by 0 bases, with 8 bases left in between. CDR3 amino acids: CASSYGGSSYNEQFF. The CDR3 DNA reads TGTGCCAGCAGTTACGGGGGCAGCTCCTACAATGAGCAGTTCTTC.

The CDR3 loop reads CASSARTGEKKETQYF. The CDR3 bases are TGTGCCAGCAGCGCCCGGACAGGGGAGAAGAAAGAGACCCAGTACTTC. This chain joins TRBV7-3 and TRBJ2-5, with 9 bases fitting TRBD1. This CDR3 has 16 residues. The germline V gene encodes CDR1 SGHTA and CDR2 FQGTGA. The V and J ends lost 5 bases and 3 bases, in that order; junction bases with no gene match: 10.

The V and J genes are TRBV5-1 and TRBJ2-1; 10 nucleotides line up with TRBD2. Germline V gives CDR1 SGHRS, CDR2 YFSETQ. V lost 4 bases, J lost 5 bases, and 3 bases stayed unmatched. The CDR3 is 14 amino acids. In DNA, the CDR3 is TGCGCCAGCAGCAGCGGGGGGGTCGACAATGAGCAGTTCTTC. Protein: CASSSGGVDNEQFF. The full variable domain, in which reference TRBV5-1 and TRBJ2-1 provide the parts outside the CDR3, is KAGVTQTPRYLIKTRGQQVTLSCSPISGHRSVSWYQQTPGQGLQFLFEYFSETQRNKGNFPGRFSGRQFSNSRSEMNVSTLELGDSALYLCASSSGGVDNEQFFGPGTRLTVL.

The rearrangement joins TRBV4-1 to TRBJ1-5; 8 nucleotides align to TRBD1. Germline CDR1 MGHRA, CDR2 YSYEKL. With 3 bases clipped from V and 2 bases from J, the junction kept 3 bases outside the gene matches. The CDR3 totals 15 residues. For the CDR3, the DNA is TGCGCCAGCAGCCACGCGGACAGGGGCAATCAGCCCCAGCATTTT. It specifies CASSHADRGNQPQHF.

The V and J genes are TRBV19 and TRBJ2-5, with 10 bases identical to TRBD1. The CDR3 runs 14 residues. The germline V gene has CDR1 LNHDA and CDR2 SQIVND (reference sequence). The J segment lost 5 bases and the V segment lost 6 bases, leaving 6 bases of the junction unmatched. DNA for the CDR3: TGTGCCAGTAGCGTGACAGGGGGCGCGGAGACCCAGTACTTC. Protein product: CASSVTGGAETQYF. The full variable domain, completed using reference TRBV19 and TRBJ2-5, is DGGITQSPKYLFRKEGQNVTLSCEQNLNHDAMYWYRQDPGQGLRLIYYSQIVNDFQKGDIAEGYSVSREKKESFPLTVTSAQKNPTAFYLCASSVTGGAETQYFGPGTRLLVL.

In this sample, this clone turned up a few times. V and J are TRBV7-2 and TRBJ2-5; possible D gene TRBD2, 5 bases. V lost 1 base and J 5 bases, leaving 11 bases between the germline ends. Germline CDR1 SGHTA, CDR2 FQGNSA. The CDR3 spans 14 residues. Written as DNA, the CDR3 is TGTGCCAGCAGCTTAGGAGGGCTCGAGGAGACCCAGTACTTC. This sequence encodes CASSLGGLEETQYF.

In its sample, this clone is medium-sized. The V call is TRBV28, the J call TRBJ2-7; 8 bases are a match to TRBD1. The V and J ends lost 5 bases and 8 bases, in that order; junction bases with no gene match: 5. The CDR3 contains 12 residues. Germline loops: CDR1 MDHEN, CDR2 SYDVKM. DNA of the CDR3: TGTGCCAGCAGTCTCCAGGGGGCGAAGCAGTACTTC. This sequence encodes CASSLQGAKQYF.

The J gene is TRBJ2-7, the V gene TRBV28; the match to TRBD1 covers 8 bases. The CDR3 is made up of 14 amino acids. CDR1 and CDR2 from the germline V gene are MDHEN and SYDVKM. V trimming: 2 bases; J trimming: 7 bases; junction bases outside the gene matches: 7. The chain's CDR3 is CASSLTDRVEEQYF. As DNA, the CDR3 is TGTGCCAGCAGTTTAACGGACAGGGTAGAGGAGCAGTACTTC. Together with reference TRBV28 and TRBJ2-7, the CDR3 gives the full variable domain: DVKVTQSSRYLVKRTGEKVFLECVQDMDHENMFWYRQDPGLGLRLIYFSYDVKMKEKGDIPEGYSVSREKKERFSLILESASTNQTSMYLCASSLTDRVEEQYFGPGTRLTVT.

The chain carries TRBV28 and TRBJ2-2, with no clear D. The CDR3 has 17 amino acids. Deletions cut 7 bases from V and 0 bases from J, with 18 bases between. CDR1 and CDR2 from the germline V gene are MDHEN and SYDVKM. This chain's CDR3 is CASIQTSGQTNTGELFF. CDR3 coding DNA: TGTGCCAGCATCCAAACGTCTGGGCAGACGAACACCGGGGAGCTGTTTTTT.

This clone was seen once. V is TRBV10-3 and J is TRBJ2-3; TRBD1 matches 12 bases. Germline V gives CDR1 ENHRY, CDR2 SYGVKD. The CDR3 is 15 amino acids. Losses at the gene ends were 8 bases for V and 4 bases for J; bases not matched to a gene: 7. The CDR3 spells CAIASGQGASDTQYF. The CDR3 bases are TGTGCCATCGCCTCGGGACAGGGGGCTTCAGATACGCAGTATTTT.

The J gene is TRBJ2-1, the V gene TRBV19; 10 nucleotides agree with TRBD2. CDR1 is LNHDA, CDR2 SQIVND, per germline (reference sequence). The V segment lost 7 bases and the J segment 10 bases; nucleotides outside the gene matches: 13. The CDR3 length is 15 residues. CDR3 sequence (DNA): TGTGCCAGTATCCTACAGGCTAGCGGGGGTTACGAGCAGTTCTTC. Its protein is CASILQASGGYEQFF. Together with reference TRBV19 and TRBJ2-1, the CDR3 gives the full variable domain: DGGITQSPKYLFRKEGQNVTLSCEQNLNHDAMYWYRQDPGQGLRLIYYSQIVNDFQKGDIAEGYSVSREKKESFPLTVTSAQKNPTAFYLCASILQASGGYEQFFGPGTRLTVL.